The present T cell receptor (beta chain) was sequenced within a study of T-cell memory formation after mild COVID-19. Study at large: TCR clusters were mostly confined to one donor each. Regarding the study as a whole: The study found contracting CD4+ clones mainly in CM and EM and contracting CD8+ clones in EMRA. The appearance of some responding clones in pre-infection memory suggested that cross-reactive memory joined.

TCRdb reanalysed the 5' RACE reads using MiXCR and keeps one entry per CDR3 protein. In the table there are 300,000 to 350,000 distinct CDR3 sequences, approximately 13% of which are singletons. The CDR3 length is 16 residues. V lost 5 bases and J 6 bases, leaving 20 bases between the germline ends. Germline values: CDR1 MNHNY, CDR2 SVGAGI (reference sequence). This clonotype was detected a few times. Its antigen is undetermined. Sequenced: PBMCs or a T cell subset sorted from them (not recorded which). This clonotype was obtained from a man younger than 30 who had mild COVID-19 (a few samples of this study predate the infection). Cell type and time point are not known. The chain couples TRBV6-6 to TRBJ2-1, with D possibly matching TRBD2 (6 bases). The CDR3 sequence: CASSLSWGEQGNEQFF. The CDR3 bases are TGTGCCAGCAGTCTGAGTTGGGGGGAGCAGGGCAATGAGCAGTTCTTC.